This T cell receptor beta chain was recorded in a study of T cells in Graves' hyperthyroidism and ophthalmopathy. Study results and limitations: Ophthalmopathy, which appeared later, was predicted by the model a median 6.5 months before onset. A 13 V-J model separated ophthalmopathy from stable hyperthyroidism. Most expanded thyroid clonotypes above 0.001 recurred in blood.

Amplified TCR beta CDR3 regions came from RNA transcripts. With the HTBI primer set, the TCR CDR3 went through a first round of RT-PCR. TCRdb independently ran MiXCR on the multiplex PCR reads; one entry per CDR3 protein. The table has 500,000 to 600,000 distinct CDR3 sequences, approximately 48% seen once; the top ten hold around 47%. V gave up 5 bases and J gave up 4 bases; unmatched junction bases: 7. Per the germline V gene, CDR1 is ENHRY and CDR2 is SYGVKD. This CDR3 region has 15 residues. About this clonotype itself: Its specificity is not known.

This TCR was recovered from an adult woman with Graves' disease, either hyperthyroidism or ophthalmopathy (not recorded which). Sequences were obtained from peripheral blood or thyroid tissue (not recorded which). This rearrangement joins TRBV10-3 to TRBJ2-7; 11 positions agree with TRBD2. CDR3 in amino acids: CAISRGLAERYEQYF. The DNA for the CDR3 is TGTGCCATCAGTAGGGGACTAGCGGAGAGATACGAGCAGTACTTC.